This TCR beta chain was recorded in a study of blood T cell repertoires in COVID-19. Produced via immunoSEQ multiplex PCR; TCRdb's table is partial and in-frame only. This table has some 200,000 clones, 80% to 90% appearing once. The clonotype comes from a middle-aged man who had recovered from COVID-19. Sequenced input: PBMCs or T cells enriched from blood (not recorded which).

The CDR3 region has the DNA TGTGCCAGCAGTGAACTGGCAGCTGGGGCCAACGTCCTGACTTTC. Its protein is CASSELAAGANVLTF. V is TRBV2 and J is TRBJ2-6; D not resolved. Germline assignment: CDR1 SNHLY and CDR2 FYNNEI. With 2 bases removed from V and 2 bases from J, the gap between germline ends came to 7 bases. The CDR3 totals 15 residues.